What follows are 16 T cell receptor beta chains derived from one specimen sequenced in a study of PD-L1 blockade in urothelial cancer. The method was immunoSEQ multiplex PCR; TCRdb's version includes in-frame clones alone and lacks a portion of them. This table has 75,000 to 90,000 clones, about four fifths appearing once. Sequencing used PBMCs, obtained around atezolizumab (anti-PD-L1) treatment. These receptors originate from a man between 70 and 80 years old with urothelial cancer.

This rearrangement joins TRBV5-1 to TRBJ2-1, with 9 bases that match TRBD2. The V and J ends lost 6 bases and 8 bases, in that order; junction bases with no gene match: 18. Germline assignment: CDR1 SGHRS and CDR2 YFSETQ. CDR3 size: 17 residues. The CDR3: CASKLSSGTWRPDEQFF. The CDR3 bases are TGCGCCAGCAAACTCTCTAGCGGGACCTGGAGACCCGATGAGCAGTTCTTC.

This clone was found many times. The rearrangement links TRBV28 to TRBJ1-2; D remains ambiguous. V lost 3 bases to trimming and J lost 4 bases, with 15 bases between them. The CDR3 length is 15 residues. CDR1 MDHEN and CDR2 SYDVKM come from the germline V gene. CDR3 amino acids: CASSFEPRLGYGYTF. The CDR3 DNA sequence: TGTGCCAGCAGTTTCGAACCCAGGTTGGGCTATGGCTACACCTTC.

This chain joins TRBV5-1 and TRBJ1-2; perhaps TRBD1 as D (5 bases). The CDR3 covers 16 residues. Trimming shortened V by 2 bases and J by 1 base, and 15 bases separated the two germline ends. The V gene's germline CDR1 is SGHRS and CDR2 YFSETQ. CDR3 in DNA: TGCGCCAGCAGCTTAGGGCCAGGGAACGGTAACTATGGCTACACCTTC. Its translation is CASSLGPGNGNYGYTF.

The chain joins TRBV6-1 to TRBJ1-2; 7 bases line up with TRBD1. The V and J ends lost 2 bases and 7 bases, in that order; junction bases with no gene match: 4. The CDR3 consists of 13 residues. Germline CDR1 and CDR2: MNHNS and SASEGT. The CDR3 DNA reads as TGTGCCAGCAGTGAAACAGGGGATCTTGGCTACACCTTC. Its translation: CASSETGDLGYTF.

The genes are TRBV5-1 and TRBJ2-3; TRBD2 agrees at 8 bases. The length of the CDR3 is 17 residues. V lost 6 bases to trimming and J lost 2 bases; unmatched junction nucleotides: 14. The germline gives CDR1 SGHRS, CDR2 YFSETQ. The CDR3: CASKEVTGGLNTDTQYF. DNA of the CDR3: TGCGCCAGCAAAGAGGTAACGGGGGGGCTGAACACAGATACGCAGTATTTT.

The chain employs TRBV30 and TRBJ1-1, with D uncertain. The CDR3 has 14 amino acids. The V and J ends lost 7 bases and 3 bases respectively, with 18 bases between them. Germline-derived CDR1 and CDR2 are GTSNPN and SVGIG (reference sequence). CDR3 loop: CAFSQIHRDTEAFF. The CDR3 DNA reads TGTGCCTTTTCCCAGATACATCGGGACACTGAAGCTTTCTTT.

The rearrangement joins TRBV7-2 to TRBJ1-4, with unresolved D. Germline loops: CDR1 SGHTA, CDR2 FQGNSA. Trimming stripped 2 bases from V and 5 bases from J, with 6 bases between. The CDR3 is made up of 13 amino acids. The DNA for the CDR3 is TGTGCCAGCAGCTTAAGCAGGAATGAAAAACTGTTTTTT. Translation: CASSLSRNEKLFF.

The gene calls are TRBV18 and TRBJ1-2; weak D call: TRBD1 (5 bases). This CDR3 is 13 amino acids long. Germline-derived CDR1 and CDR2 are KGHSH and LQKENI. V lost 3 bases and J lost 1, with 6 bases in between. The CDR3 sequence is CASSPGGNYGYTF. In DNA form, the CDR3 reads TGTGCCAGCTCACCGGGGGGTAACTATGGCTACACCTTC.

This clone was picked up a small number of times. This chain joins TRBV11-3 and TRBJ2-5; no clear D. This CDR3 comprises 13 residues. V shed 4 bases and J shed 2 bases, with 8 bases lying between them. CDR1 and CDR2 (germline): SGHNT, YENEEA. CDR3 sequence (DNA): TGTGCCAGCAGCTCCAGTCGACAAGAGACCCAGTACTTC. It specifies CASSSSRQETQYF.

V and J are TRBV6-5 and TRBJ1-2, with D possibly TRBD1 on 5 matching bases. V lost 6 bases, J lost 3 bases, and 11 bases lay in between. The CDR3 contains 13 residues. From germline, CDR1 is MNHEY and CDR2 SVGAGI. The CDR3 DNA reads TGTGCCAGCAGCCCCTCGGGGGACTATGGCTACACCTTC. It yields the protein CASSPSGDYGYTF.

This chain uses TRBV20-1 with TRBJ2-7; TRBD2 matches 7 bases. The germline V gene encodes CDR1 DFQATT and CDR2 SNEGSKA (reference sequence). V lost 6 bases and J lost 2; bases outside the gene matches: 1. The CDR3 contains 11 residues. Here the CDR3 DNA reads TGCAGTGCGGCGGGGGCCTACGAGCAGTACTTC. It yields the protein CSAAGAYEQYF.

V gene TRBV10-3 combines with J gene TRBJ2-7; 7 bases align to TRBD2. The CDR3 is 14 residues long. The germline V gene encodes CDR1 ENHRY and CDR2 SYGVKD. V gave up 5 bases and J gave up 6 bases; unmatched junction bases: 10. The CDR3 DNA is TGTGCCATCAGTCCTAGTCAGGGAGGGCTCGAGCAGTACTTC. The encoded protein is CAISPSQGGLEQYF.

The CDR3 DNA is TGCAGCGGGATGTCCGGGTTTGGCTATGGCTACACCTTC. Its translation is CSGMSGFGYGYTF. The chain uses TRBV29-1 and TRBJ1-2; D not resolved. The CDR3 spans 13 residues. The germline V gene encodes CDR1 SQVTM and CDR2 ANQGSEA. V lost 7 bases, J lost 4 bases, and 16 bases lay in between. Full variable domain (outside the CDR3, taken from reference TRBV29-1 and TRBJ1-2): SAVISQKPSRDICQRGTSLTIQCQVDSQVTMMFWYRQQPGQSLTLIATANQGSEATYESGFVIDKFPISRPNLTFSTLTVSNMSPEDSSIYLCSGMSGFGYGYTFGSGTRLTVV.

The rearrangement uses TRBV5-1 and TRBJ1-2; a possible D gene is TRBD1 (5 bases). Trimming cost V 0 bases and J 8 bases, with 11 bases left between them. Germline CDR1 reads SGHRS; CDR2 reads YFSETQ. The CDR3 consists of 13 residues. The CDR3 loop reads CASSLVAGYGYTF. As DNA, the CDR3 is TGCGCCAGCAGCTTGGTGGCAGGGTACGGCTACACCTTC.

The J gene is TRBJ2-6, the V gene TRBV11-3; D perhaps matches TRBD1 (6 bases). Germline V gene data show CDR1 as SGHNT and CDR2 as YENEEA. This CDR3 has 15 residues. V gave up 1 base and J gave up 2 bases, with 6 bases separating them. The CDR3 is CASSLGGPGANVLTF. The CDR3 DNA reads as TGTGCCAGCAGCTTAGGGGGGCCTGGGGCCAACGTCCTGACTTTC.

This rearrangement joins TRBV12-2 to TRBJ2-3; no DNA check was done on the table's D call, TRBD1. TRBV12-2 is noted as a pseudogene. This CDR3 has 17 amino acids. CDR3 sequence reads: CASRLVLDRVGTDTQYF. The CDR3 bases are TGTGCAAGTCGCTTAGTGTTAGACAGGGTGGGCACAGATACGCAGTATTTT.